This TCR beta chain is drawn from a study of T cell changes during pregnancy in multiple sclerosis (dated by TCRdb to the late 2010s). Study-wide context: In women with multiple sclerosis, the researchers looked at how the T cell repertoire shifted as pregnancy progressed.

The library was generated by the immunoSEQ multiplex PCR assay. TCRdb took over this immuneACCESS table, retaining in-frame rearrangements with V and J assigned. Such tables are incomplete; in checked studies, under half of the missing clones stem from an unresolved V gene, and the remainder is unexplained. In this sample the table shows roughly 38,000 clones, roughly 91% of which occur a single time. The ten largest account for approximately 0.44% of the sample. The CDR3 runs 17 amino acids, cysteine and phenylalanine included. The retained sequence is limited to the CDR3, 51 bases, with the frame set at the first base. The germline V gene provides CDR1 MNHNS and CDR2 SASEGT. In regard to this clone: The target of this receptor is not known. The junction shows a germline mismatch at one end, possibly a read error.

Recombination connected TRBV6-1 to TRBJ2-1, with 13 central nucleotides matching TRBD2. The sequencing here drew on CD4+ T cells from peripheral blood mononuclear cells, taken in the second trimester of pregnancy. The source of this sequence is a female donor in good health, enrolled as a control in a pregnancy study. The CDR3 reads as follows: CASREGLAGVGYNEQFF. The DNA sequence follows: TGTGCCAGCAGGGAAGGACTAGCGGGAGTGGGGTACAATGAGCAGTTCTTC.